The present TCR beta chain was sequenced within a study of identical twins. General observations from the study: Beta out-of-frame twin sharing showed a weaker excess.

The V and J ends lost 3 bases and 4 bases respectively, with 9 bases between them. Per the germline V gene, CDR1 is MNHEY and CDR2 is SMNVEV (reference sequence). The CDR3 totals 13 residues. Everyone who gave samples was a healthy Caucasian. A single record per CDR3 protein comes from TCRdb applying MiXCR to the 5' RACE reads. The sample consists of 260,000 or so distinct CDR3 sequences, 7% to 8.5% of them appearing once. This clonotype was seen a few times. The target antigen is unknown. The sample also formed part of further work on yellow fever vaccine responses in identical twins. That work contributes: A vaccine T cell response that seemed partly convergent and partly personalized was reported in twins.

The specimen sequenced was CD8+ T cells sorted from blood. The TCR sequence derives from a woman under 30 in good health. The rearrangement joins TRBV27 to TRBJ1-1; D call uncertain. CDR3 region: CASSFSGFTEAFF. DNA of the CDR3: TGTGCCAGCAGTTTCTCGGGATTCACTGAAGCTTTCTTT.